Sequencing of this T cell receptor beta chain was carried out in a study of shared clonotypes between healthy human individuals. Study-level points and caveats: Naive CD4 clonotypes overlapped across several donors at roughly 5.1%.

Deep-level assay runs were performed. The data were produced by immunoSEQ multiplex PCR, yet TCRdb's version contains in-frame clones alone and is incomplete. The sample has approximately 1,000,000 clones, around 78% seen once. Adults of Caucasian background living in Nashville, Tennessee made up all donors. This clone was detected only a few times. Antigen unknown. This CDR3 is 16 amino acids long. The V and J ends lost 8 bases and 7 bases, in that order; junction bases with no gene match: 14. Germline lookup yields CDR1 GTSNPN and CDR2 SVGIG (reference sequence). The sample taken for sequencing was memory CD4+ T cells from PBMCs. Subset here: CD45RA-negative fraction. The sequence was collected from a man aged 18 to 29 in good health. Some clones in this sample may be carry-over from other donors' samples. The V and J genes are TRBV30 and TRBJ2-1; TRBD2 aligns across 13 bases. CDR3 sequence: CAGIPRTSGRLNEQFF. CDR3 nucleotides: TGTGCCGGAATACCCCGGACTAGCGGGAGATTGAATGAGCAGTTCTTC.